The next 23 T cell receptor beta chains were all read from a single sample in a study of shared clonotypes between healthy human individuals. The repertoire was sequenced with immunoSEQ multiplex PCR; TCRdb's copy has only in-frame clones and lacks some. The data hold 1,500,000 or so clones, with about 98.5% observed a single time. Specimen: naive CD4+ T cells sorted from blood. The subset denotes: CD45RA+ positively selected. The origin of the receptors is a man aged 25-40 years in good health.

V is TRBV6-5 and J is TRBJ1-1; no clear D. The CDR3 spans 13 residues. V lost 6 bases and J lost 1, with 9 bases in between. Germline V lookup: CDR1 MNHEY, CDR2 SVGAGI. DNA for the CDR3: TGTGCCAGCAGACCTACACGGAACACTGAAGCTTTCTTT. It codes for CASRPTRNTEAFF.

This sequence joins TRBV19 and TRBJ2-7, with 8 bases that match TRBD1. The germline V gene has CDR1 LNHDA and CDR2 SQIVND (reference sequence). The V gene end was trimmed by 3 bases and the J gene end by 3 bases; junction bases not matched to a gene: 7. This CDR3 contains 15 residues. CDR3 sequence (DNA): TGTGCCAGTAGTATCAGTGAGGGACAGGTCTACGAGCAGTACTTC. As protein: CASSISEGQVYEQYF.

The gene calls are TRBV7-2 and TRBJ2-1; perhaps TRBD2 as D (6 bases). The V gene's germline CDR1 is SGHTA and CDR2 FQGNSA. The CDR3 length is 14 residues. V shed 7 bases and J shed 7 bases, with 17 bases lying between them. The CDR3 reads CASTGLHPGNEQFF. The CDR3 DNA reads TGTGCCAGCACCGGACTACATCCTGGAAATGAGCAGTTCTTC.

The chain couples TRBV7-9 to TRBJ2-7, with 8 bases aligning to TRBD2. The junction had 15 bases not matched to a gene; V was cut back by 5 bases and J by 6 bases. This CDR3 is 16 amino acids long. Germline CDR1 SEHNR, CDR2 FQNEAQ (reference sequence). In DNA form, the CDR3 reads TGTGCCAGCAGCCCACGGGGGGGCGCGGATCCCCCCGAGCAGTACTTC. It translates to CASSPRGGADPPEQYF.

The rearrangement uses TRBV5-6 and TRBJ1-3, with D tentatively TRBD1 (6 bases). The CDR3 sequence is 16 residues long. V dropped 4 bases and J dropped 0 bases, with 14 bases sitting between them. Germline lookup yields CDR1 SGHDT and CDR2 YYEEEE. CDR3 amino acids: CASSGGAPFSGNTIYF. The CDR3 DNA reads as TGTGCCAGCAGCGGGGGGGCACCCTTCTCTGGAAACACCATATATTTT.

This chain links TRBV5-4 with TRBJ2-7; D perhaps matches TRBD2 (6 bases). Trimming removed 4 bases at V and 2 bases at J, with 13 bases between. This CDR3 is built from 14 residues. Germline assignment: CDR1 SGHNT and CDR2 YYREEE (reference sequence). The CDR3 is CASSARRGTYEQYF. CDR3 sequence (DNA): TGTGCCAGCAGCGCGCGGAGGGGAACCTACGAGCAGTACTTC.

The gene calls are TRBV5-1 and TRBJ2-3; 10 bases map to TRBD1. Germline V CDR1 and CDR2: SGHRS, YFSETQ. This CDR3 has 15 amino acids. Trimming removed 7 bases from V and 0 bases from J; junction bases left unmatched: 5. CDR3 in amino acids: CASCRDRGSTDTQYF. CDR3 sequence (DNA): TGCGCCAGCTGTCGGGACAGGGGAAGCACAGATACGCAGTATTTT.

V is TRBV4-2 and J is TRBJ2-7; 9 bases are a match to TRBD2. V lost 0 bases and J lost 2; bases outside the gene matches: 8. The CDR3 has 17 residues. In germline, CDR1 is LGHNA, CDR2 YNFKEQ. CDR3 coding DNA: TGTGCCAGCAGCCAAGATGGGGGCGGGAGGGACACCTACGAGCAGTACTTC. Translating gives CASSQDGGGRDTYEQYF.

The genes are TRBV6-5 and TRBJ2-7; D not resolved. Germline CDR1 MNHEY, CDR2 SVGAGI. The CDR3 length is 15 residues. The germline V and J ends were trimmed by 0 bases and 1 base, with 10 bases remaining between them. The CDR3 sequence: CASSYSKLSSYEQYF. The CDR3 nucleotides are TGTGCCAGCAGTTACTCGAAACTATCATCCTACGAGCAGTACTTC.

V is TRBV12-5 and J is TRBJ2-3; 8 nucleotides align to TRBD2. J was trimmed by 6 bases and V by 1 base; bases with no gene match: 9. Germline CDR1 reads LGHNT; CDR2 reads FRNRAP. The CDR3 consists of 16 residues. This CDR3 is CASGLDPGLVADTQYF. The CDR3, as DNA: TGTGCTAGTGGTTTGGATCCGGGACTAGTGGCCGATACGCAGTATTTT.

The V call is TRBV6-1, the J call TRBJ2-2; TRBD2 might be the D (6 bases). The CDR3 has 15 amino acids. Trimming stripped 1 base from V and 4 bases from J, with 10 bases between. Germline CDR1 MNHNS, CDR2 SASEGT. The CDR3 region is CASSEETRLTGELFF. CDR3 DNA: TGTGCCAGCAGTGAAGAGACTAGGCTCACCGGGGAGCTGTTTTTT.

The V and J genes are TRBV11-2 and TRBJ1-4, with TRBD1 identical over 7 bases. J gave up 0 bases and V 5 bases, and 9 bases lay outside the gene matches. Germline CDR1 and CDR2: SGHAT and FQNNGV. The CDR3 contains 17 residues. CDR3 in amino acids: CASSLRQGIATNEKLFF. CDR3 DNA: TGTGCCAGCAGCCTTAGACAGGGTATCGCAACTAATGAAAAACTGTTTTTT.

The sample holds one count of this clone. A read error may produce the germline difference seen at one junction end. V is TRBV27 and J is TRBJ1-1; TRBD1 might be the D (6 bases). Germline lookup yields CDR1 MNHEY and CDR2 SMNVEV (reference sequence). This CDR3 spans 14 amino acids. The CDR3 DNA reads TGTGCCAGCAAAGAACAGGGAGTGAACGCTGAAGCTTTCTTT. Its translation: CASKEQGVNAEAFF.

The V and J genes are TRBV7-9 and TRBJ1-5; D gene ambiguous. The CDR3 contains 14 residues. Germline V gene sequence: CDR1 SEHNR, CDR2 FQNEAQ (reference sequence). V was clipped by 6 bases and J by 4 bases, with 13 bases between them. DNA of the CDR3: TGTGCCAGCAGTACCGGGTGGGGAAATCAGCCCCAGCATTTT. As protein: CASSTGWGNQPQHF.

This chain uses TRBV7-9 with TRBJ1-3; D ambiguous. The germline V gene has CDR1 SEHNR and CDR2 FQNEAQ (reference sequence). Trimming stripped 0 bases from V and 0 bases from J, with 9 bases between. This CDR3 contains 16 residues. In DNA, the CDR3 is TGTGCCAGCAGCTTAGCCGGGTCTTTCTCTGGAAACACCATATATTTT. This codes for CASSLAGSFSGNTIYF.

The chain has TRBV7-6 and TRBJ2-5, with 8 bases aligning to TRBD2. Germline-derived CDR1 and CDR2 are SGHVS and FNYEAQ. Trimming removed 6 bases from V and 5 bases from J; junction bases left unmatched: 8. This CDR3 has 14 amino acids. CDR3: CASSIAGGRETQYF. The CDR3 DNA reads as TGTGCCAGCAGTATTGCGGGGGGCCGGGAGACCCAGTACTTC.

The genes are TRBV6-5 and TRBJ2-1, with D hard to call. The germline CDR1 and CDR2 sequences are MNHEY and SVGAGI. This CDR3 contains 15 residues. The V and J ends lost 3 bases and 6 bases respectively, with 15 bases between them. CDR3 sequence: CASSYGRAIVNEQFF. DNA of the CDR3: TGTGCCAGCAGTTATGGACGGGCTATAGTCAATGAGCAGTTCTTC.

Points on this clone: This specimen includes other DNA sequences encoding the same CDR3. This chain joins TRBV29-1 and TRBJ1-2, with TRBD1 as a possible D gene (5 bases). Germline CDR1 and CDR2: SQVTM and ANQGSEA. This CDR3 is built from 11 residues. Deletions cut 6 bases from V and 3 bases from J, with 8 bases between. In DNA, the CDR3 is TGCAGCGTGGGGCAAGACTATGGCTACACCTTC. Translating gives CSVGQDYGYTF.

The V gene is TRBV18, the J gene TRBJ1-5; 7 bases agree with TRBD1. Per germline, CDR1 KGHSH and CDR2 LQKENI. Germline trimming cut 3 bases from V and 5 bases from J; bases unmatched to any gene: 7. CDR3 length equals 15 residues. The CDR3 DNA follows: TGTGCCAGCTCACCCAAGGCAGGGGGTGATCAGCCCCAGCATTTT. It translates to CASSPKAGGDQPQHF.

The chain employs TRBV6-1 and TRBJ2-1; TRBD2 agrees at 9 bases. The CDR3 sequence is 14 residues long. CDR1 is MNHNS and CDR2 is SASEGT in the germline V gene. The J segment lost 3 bases and the V segment lost 11 bases, leaving 8 bases of the junction unmatched. The CDR3 DNA follows: TGTGCCGACACCTTAGCGGGAGTCTACAATGAGCAGTTCTTC. Its protein is CADTLAGVYNEQFF.

The gene calls are TRBV28 and TRBJ1-5; the D is unclear. The V and J ends lost 1 base and 4 bases respectively, with 11 bases between them. The CDR3 extends over 15 amino acids. Germline CDR1 is MDHEN and CDR2 is SYDVKM. The CDR3 sequence is CASSLFTRPNQPQHF. CDR3 DNA sequence: TGTGCCAGCAGTTTATTTACCCGCCCTAATCAGCCCCAGCATTTT.

This rearrangement joins TRBV19 to TRBJ2-2; D perhaps matches TRBD1 (6 bases). Germline CDR1 is LNHDA and CDR2 is SQIVND (reference sequence). The CDR3 is 13 residues long. The V end lost 7 bases, the J end lost 2 bases, and 8 bases lay between the germline ends. The CDR3 DNA sequence: TGTGCCAGTATGGGACACAACACCGGGGAGCTGTTTTTT. It is translated as CASMGHNTGELFF.

V and J are TRBV9 and TRBJ1-1; no firm D call. CDR3 size: 14 residues. From germline, CDR1 is SGDLS and CDR2 YYNGEE. Trimming removed 0 bases at V and 1 base at J, with 7 bases between. The CDR3 DNA reads as TGTGCCAGCAGCGTAGCGGCAGAGAACACTGAAGCTTTCTTT. Protein sequence: CASSVAAENTEAFF.